The rows below give T cell receptor beta chains drawn from one sample of a study of graft-versus-host responses after intestinal transplantation. Repertoires were generated with immunoSEQ multiplex PCR, while TCRdb's copy carries only in-frame clones and drops some. Counted here are about 45,000 clones, about 91% occurring once; the ten biggest clones make up under 4.5%. The material was PBMCs, obtained 524 days after transplant. All receptors come from a human patient who received an intestinal transplant, so some T cells may come from the graft donor. The conserved cysteine and the conserved F or W are not part of the CDR3 here. The order of the fields is V gene, D gene, J gene, CDR3 protein. The D gene is left open where the match is weak.

TRBV7-9	NA	TRBJ1-5	ASSLEAGNQPQH
TRBV18	NA	TRBJ2-7	ASSPSGTYEQY
TRBV5-6	NA	TRBJ1-5	ASSTSGIVNQPQH
TRBV6-6	TRBD2	TRBJ2-1	ASTSGGLRNEQF
TRBV7-8	TRBD1	TRBJ2-3	ASSPRAGTGGADTQY
TRBV18	NA	TRBJ2-1	ASSPSPYNEQF
TRBV30	TRBD1	TRBJ1-2	AWQGQVYGYT
TRBV28	TRBD1	TRBJ2-1	ASSVTGAYNEQF
TRBV7-9	NA	TRBJ2-7	ASSSPLSDSPKEQY
TRBV7-2	NA	TRBJ1-1	ASSLRGNTEAF
TRBV7-2	NA	TRBJ2-1	ASSLAPYNEQF
TRBV7-2	TRBD2	TRBJ2-3	ASSPGLAGDTQY
TRBV5-1	NA	TRBJ2-6	ASSFLGDSGANVLT
TRBV29-1	TRBD1	TRBJ1-1	SLKRTGGITEAF
TRBV10-3	TRBD2	TRBJ2-2	AITAGGNTGELF
TRBV19	NA	TRBJ1-1	ASSIWGVTEAF
TRBV7-3	TRBD2	TRBJ2-1	ASSLWGATGTSNNEQF
TRBV2	TRBD1	TRBJ2-2	AIRRGTANTGELF
TRBV18	TRBD1	TRBJ2-1	ASSPLSGTGGIVVPEQF
TRBV28	TRBD1	TRBJ1-1	ASSSDRVFDTEAF
TRBV19	NA	TRBJ2-1	ASTTGGGDNNEQF
TRBV5-1	NA	TRBJ1-1	ASSLRHTPLNTEAF
TRBV9	NA	TRBJ2-7	ASSVDGTSYEQY
TRBV11-2	TRBD1	TRBJ1-1	ASSLGGTGGSDTEAF
TRBV28	NA	TRBJ2-7	ASTGGTYEQY
TRBV5-1	TRBD2	TRBJ2-5	ASSLGRLAQETQY
TRBV10-1	TRBD1	TRBJ2-7	ASSESNWIGTGLWEQY
TRBV7-8	NA	TRBJ2-5	ASSLEMAAVKRTQY
TRBV19	TRBD2	TRBJ2-3	ASSIPGLADPTDTQY
TRBV19	NA	TRBJ2-5	ASTPGRKETQY
TRBV28	TRBD1	TRBJ1-4	ASRVGRTGRNEKLF
TRBV6-6	TRBD2	TRBJ2-1	ASSYSGLAGGNEQF
TRBV5-1	NA	TRBJ2-1	ASSLAGLLYNEQF
TRBV2	TRBD1	TRBJ1-4	ASSASNSGQQNEKLF
TRBV6-5	NA	TRBJ1-1	ASMRVDTEAF
TRBV7-2	TRBD1	TRBJ2-3	ASSLVQGASTDTQY
TRBV18	NA	TRBJ1-1	ASSPESPYMNTEAF
TRBV27	NA	TRBJ1-6	ASSFGRGGQVLWGSPLH
TRBV7-2	TRBD1	TRBJ2-3	ASSLSVGTGSTDTQY
TRBV4-1	TRBD1	TRBJ1-1	ASSHLPGQGPNTEAF
TRBV6-5	NA	TRBJ2-1	ASKVGWVYNEQF